This TCR beta chain was sequenced during a study of T cell repertoires in cytomegalovirus infection. Study summary: Public TCR beta signatures provided an indication of both CMV infection and a matching HLA type.

TCRdb ran MiXCR on the reads and lists one entry per CDR3 protein. The data hold around 440,000 distinct CDR3 sequences, with about 11% observed a single time. From germline, CDR1 is LNHDA and CDR2 SQIVND (reference sequence). The V gene lost 2 bases and the J gene lost 0 bases, with 11 bases spanning the gap. This CDR3 has 15 amino acids. Study-wide points: Based on cumulative public TCR beta family frequency, carriers of CMV plus the relevant HLA were identified. There were HLA-C-restricted CMV-specific TCR beta clonotypes dominating the ex vivo response.

With respect to this clonotype: Its specificity is unknown.

Sequenced: PBMCs. The chain carries TRBV19 and TRBJ2-7; perhaps TRBD2 as D (5 bases). The source is a human donor in good health (CMV status not recorded). Some clones in this sample may be carry-over from other donors' samples. CDR3 region: CASSISGILSYEQYF. The CDR3, as DNA: TGTGCCAGTAGTATATCCGGGATTCTCTCCTACGAGCAGTACTTC. The full variable domain, in which reference TRBV19 and TRBJ2-7 provide the parts outside the CDR3, is DGGITQSPKYLFRKEGQNVTLSCEQNLNHDAMYWYRQDPGQGLRLIYYSQIVNDFQKGDIAEGYSVSREKKESFPLTVTSAQKNPTAFYLCASSISGILSYEQYFGPGTRLTVT.